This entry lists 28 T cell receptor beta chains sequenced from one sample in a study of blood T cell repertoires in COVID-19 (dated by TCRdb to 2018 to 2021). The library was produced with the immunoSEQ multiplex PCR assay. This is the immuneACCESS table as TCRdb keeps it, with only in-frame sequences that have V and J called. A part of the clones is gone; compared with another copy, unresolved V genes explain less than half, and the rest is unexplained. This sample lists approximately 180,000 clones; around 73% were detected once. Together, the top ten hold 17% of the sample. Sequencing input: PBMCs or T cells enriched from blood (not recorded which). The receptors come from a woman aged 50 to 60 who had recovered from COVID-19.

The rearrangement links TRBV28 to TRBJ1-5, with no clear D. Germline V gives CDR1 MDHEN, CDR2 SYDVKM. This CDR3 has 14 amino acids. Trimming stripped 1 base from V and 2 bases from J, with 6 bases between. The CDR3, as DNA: TGTGCCAGCAGTTTATCCGGGGGCAATCAGCCCCAGCATTTT. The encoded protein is CASSLSGGNQPQHF.

The CDR3 DNA follows: TGCGCCAGCAGCCAAGATAGGACTAGCGGGTACTACAATGAGCAGTTCTTC. Translated, it gives CASSQDRTSGYYNEQFF. The V call is TRBV4-3, the J call TRBJ2-1; 11 nucleotides match TRBD2. Germline loops: CDR1 LGHNA, CDR2 YSLEER. V dropped 0 bases and J dropped 3; count of bases not matched to a gene: 4. The CDR3 has 17 residues.

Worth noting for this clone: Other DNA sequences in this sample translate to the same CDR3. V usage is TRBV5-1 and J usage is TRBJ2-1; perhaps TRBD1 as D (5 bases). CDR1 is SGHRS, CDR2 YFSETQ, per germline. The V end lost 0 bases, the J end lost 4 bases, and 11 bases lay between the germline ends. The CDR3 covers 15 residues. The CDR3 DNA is TGCGCCAGCAGCTTGGCGCAGGGCTCTTACAATGAGCAGTTCTTC. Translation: CASSLAQGSYNEQFF.

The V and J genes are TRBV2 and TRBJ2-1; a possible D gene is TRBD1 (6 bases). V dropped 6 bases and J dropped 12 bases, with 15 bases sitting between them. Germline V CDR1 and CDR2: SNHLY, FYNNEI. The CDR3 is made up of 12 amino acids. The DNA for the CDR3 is TGTGCCAGCAGCCCAGGGGAACGGGTGCAGTTCTTC. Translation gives CASSPGERVQFF. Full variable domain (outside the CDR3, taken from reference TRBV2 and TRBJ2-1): EPEVTQTPSHQVTQMGQEVILRCVPISNHLYFYWYRQILGQKVEFLVSFYNNEISEKSEIFDDQFSVERPDGSNFTLKIRSTKLEDSAMYFCASSPGERVQFFGPGTRLTVL.

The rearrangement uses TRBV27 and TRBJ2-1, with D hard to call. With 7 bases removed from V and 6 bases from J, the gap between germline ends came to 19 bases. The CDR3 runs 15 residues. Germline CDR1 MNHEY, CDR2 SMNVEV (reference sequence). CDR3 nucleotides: TGTGCCAGCACCCCCTCAGCGCAAAGAACCAATGAGCAGTTCTTC. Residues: CASTPSAQRTNEQFF.

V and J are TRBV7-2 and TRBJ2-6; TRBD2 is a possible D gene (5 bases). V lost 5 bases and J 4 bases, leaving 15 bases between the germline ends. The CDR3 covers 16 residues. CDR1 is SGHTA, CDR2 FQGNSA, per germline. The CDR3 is CASSPSSGNGANVLTF. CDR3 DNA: TGTGCCAGCAGCCCCAGTTCGGGGAACGGGGCCAACGTCCTGACTTTC.

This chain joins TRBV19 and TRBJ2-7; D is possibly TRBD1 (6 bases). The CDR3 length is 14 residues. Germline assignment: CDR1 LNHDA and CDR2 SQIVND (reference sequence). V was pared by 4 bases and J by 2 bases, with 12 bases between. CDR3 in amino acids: CASSTHRATYEQYF. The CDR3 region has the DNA TGTGCCAGTAGTACCCACAGGGCCACCTACGAGCAGTACTTC.

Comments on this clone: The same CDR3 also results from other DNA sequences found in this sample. CDR3 amino acids: CASSYGGTGNQPQHF. CDR3 DNA: TGTGCCAGCAGTTACGGGGGGACAGGGAATCAGCCCCAGCATTTT. V gene TRBV6-5 combines with J gene TRBJ1-5; TRBD1 matches at 9 bases. The germline gives CDR1 MNHEY, CDR2 SVGAGI. This CDR3 spans 15 amino acids. After removal of 2 bases from V and 4 bases from J, the junction contained 3 bases not matched to a gene.

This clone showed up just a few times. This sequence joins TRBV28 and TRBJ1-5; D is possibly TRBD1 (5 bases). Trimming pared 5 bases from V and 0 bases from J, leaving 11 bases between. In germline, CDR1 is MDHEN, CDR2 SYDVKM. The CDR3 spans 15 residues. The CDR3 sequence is CASSPHRLSNQPQHF. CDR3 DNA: TGTGCCAGCAGTCCCCACAGGCTTAGCAATCAGCCCCAGCATTTT. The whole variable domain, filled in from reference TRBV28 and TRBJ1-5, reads DVKVTQSSRYLVKRTGEKVFLECVQDMDHENMFWYRQDPGLGLRLIYFSYDVKMKEKGDIPEGYSVSREKKERFSLILESASTNQTSMYLCASSPHRLSNQPQHFGDGTRLSIL.

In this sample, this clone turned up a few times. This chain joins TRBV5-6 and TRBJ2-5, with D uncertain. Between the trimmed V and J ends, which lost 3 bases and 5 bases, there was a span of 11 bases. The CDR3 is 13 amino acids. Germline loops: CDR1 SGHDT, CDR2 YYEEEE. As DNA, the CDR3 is TGTGCCAGCAGCTACCTGGGCCGGGAGACCCAGTACTTC. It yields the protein CASSYLGRETQYF.

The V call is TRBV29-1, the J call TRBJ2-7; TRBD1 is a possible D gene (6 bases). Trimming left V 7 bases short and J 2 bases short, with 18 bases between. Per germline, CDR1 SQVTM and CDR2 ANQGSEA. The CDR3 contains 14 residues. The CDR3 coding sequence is TGCAGCGCTTTCCTTCCCGGACAGCCCTACGAGCAGTACTTC. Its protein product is CSAFLPGQPYEQYF.

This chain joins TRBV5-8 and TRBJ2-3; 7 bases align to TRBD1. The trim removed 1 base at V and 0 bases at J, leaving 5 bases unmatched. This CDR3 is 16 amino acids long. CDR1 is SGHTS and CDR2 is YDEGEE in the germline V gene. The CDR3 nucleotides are TGTGCCAGCAGCTTGCGGAACAGGGGAAGCACAGATACGCAGTATTTT. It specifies CASSLRNRGSTDTQYF.

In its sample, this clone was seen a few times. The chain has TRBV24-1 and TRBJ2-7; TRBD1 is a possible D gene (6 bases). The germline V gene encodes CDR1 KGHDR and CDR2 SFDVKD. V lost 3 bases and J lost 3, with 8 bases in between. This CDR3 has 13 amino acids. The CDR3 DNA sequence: TGTGCCACCAGTGATCTACAGGGCTACGAGCAGTACTTC. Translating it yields CATSDLQGYEQYF.

The CDR3 region is CSVKDTSIYNEQFF. As DNA, the CDR3 is TGCAGCGTTAAGGACACTAGCATCTACAATGAGCAGTTCTTC. The J gene is TRBJ2-1, the V gene TRBV29-1, with D perhaps TRBD2 (6 bases). The CDR3 runs 14 residues. V dropped 5 bases and J dropped 3 bases, with 14 bases sitting between them. CDR1 is SQVTM, CDR2 ANQGSEA, per germline.

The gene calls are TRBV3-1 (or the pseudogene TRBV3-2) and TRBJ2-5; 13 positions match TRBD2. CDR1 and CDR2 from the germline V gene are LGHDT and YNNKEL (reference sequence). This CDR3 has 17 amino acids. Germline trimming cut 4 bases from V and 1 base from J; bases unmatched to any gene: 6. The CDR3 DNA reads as TGTGCCAGCAGCCGTAGGACTAGCGGGAGAGGCCAAGAGACCCAGTACTTC. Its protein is CASSRRTSGRGQETQYF.

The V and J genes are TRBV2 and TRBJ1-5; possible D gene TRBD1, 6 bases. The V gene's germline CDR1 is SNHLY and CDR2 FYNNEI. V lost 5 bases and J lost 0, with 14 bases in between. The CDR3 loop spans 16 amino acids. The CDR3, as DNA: TGTGCCAGCAGTCAAGACAGGCCGTATAGCAATCAGCCCCAGCATTTT. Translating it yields CASSQDRPYSNQPQHF.

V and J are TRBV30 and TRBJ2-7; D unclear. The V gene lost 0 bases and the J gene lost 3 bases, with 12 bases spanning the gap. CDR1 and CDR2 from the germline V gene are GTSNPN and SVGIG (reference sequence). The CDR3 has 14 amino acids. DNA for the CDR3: TGTGCCTGGAGTGTCCAGGCGTCCCGCTACGAGCAGTACTTC. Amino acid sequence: CAWSVQASRYEQYF.

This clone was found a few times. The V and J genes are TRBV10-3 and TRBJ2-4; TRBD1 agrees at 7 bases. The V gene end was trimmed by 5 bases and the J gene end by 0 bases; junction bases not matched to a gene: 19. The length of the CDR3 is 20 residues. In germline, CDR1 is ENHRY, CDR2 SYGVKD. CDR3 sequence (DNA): TGTGCCATCAGTCCTTCACCGGGACAGCTAGGACCCCTAGCCAAAAACATTCAGTACTTC. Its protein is CAISPSPGQLGPLAKNIQYF.

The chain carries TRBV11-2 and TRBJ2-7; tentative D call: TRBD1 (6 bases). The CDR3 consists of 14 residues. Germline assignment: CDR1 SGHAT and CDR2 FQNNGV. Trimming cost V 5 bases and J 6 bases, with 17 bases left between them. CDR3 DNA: TGTGCCAGCAGCGCCTTCCCAGGGGATCGCGAGCAGTACTTC. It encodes CASSAFPGDREQYF. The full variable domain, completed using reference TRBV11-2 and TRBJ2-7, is EAGVAQSPRYKIIEKRQSVAFWCNPISGHATLYWYQQILGQGPKLLIQFQNNGVVDDSQLPKDRFSAERLKGVDSTLKIQPAKLEDSAVYLCASSAFPGDREQYFGPGTRLTVT.

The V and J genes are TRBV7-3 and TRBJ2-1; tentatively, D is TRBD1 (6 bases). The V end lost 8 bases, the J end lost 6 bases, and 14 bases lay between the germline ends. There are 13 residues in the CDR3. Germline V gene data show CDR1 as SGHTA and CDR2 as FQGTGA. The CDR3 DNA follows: TGTGCCAGCTCGGCAGGGGCGAGCAATGAGCAGTTCTTC. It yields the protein CASSAGASNEQFF. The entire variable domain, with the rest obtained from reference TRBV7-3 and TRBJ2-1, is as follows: GAGVSQTPSNKVTEKGKYVELRCDPISGHTALYWYRQSLGQGPEFLIYFQGTGAADDSGLPNDRFFAVRPEGSVSTLKIQRTERGDSAVYLCASSAGASNEQFFGPGTRLTVL.

DNA of the CDR3: TGTGCCAGCAGTTACTCTCGGGCTAGCGATCACGAGCAGTACTTC. Residues: CASSYSRASDHEQYF. The chain links TRBV6-5 to TRBJ2-7, with D possibly matching TRBD2 (6 bases). Germline-derived CDR1 and CDR2 are MNHEY and SVGAGI. This CDR3 is 15 amino acids long. The V gene lost 0 bases and the J gene lost 5 bases, with 14 bases spanning the gap.

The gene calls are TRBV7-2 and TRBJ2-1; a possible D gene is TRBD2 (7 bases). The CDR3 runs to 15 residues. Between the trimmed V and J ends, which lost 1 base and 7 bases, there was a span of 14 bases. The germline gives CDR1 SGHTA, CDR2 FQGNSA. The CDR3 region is CASSLGGASGNEQFF. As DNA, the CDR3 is TGTGCCAGCAGCTTAGGGGGGGCTAGCGGTAATGAGCAGTTCTTC.

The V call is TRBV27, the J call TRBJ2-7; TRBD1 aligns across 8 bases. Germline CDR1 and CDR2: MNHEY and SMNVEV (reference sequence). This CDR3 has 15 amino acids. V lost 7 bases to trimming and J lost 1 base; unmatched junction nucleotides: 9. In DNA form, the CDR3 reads TGTGCCAGCACCCGGGTGGGGACAGGTTCCTACGAGCAGTACTTC. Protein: CASTRVGTGSYEQYF.

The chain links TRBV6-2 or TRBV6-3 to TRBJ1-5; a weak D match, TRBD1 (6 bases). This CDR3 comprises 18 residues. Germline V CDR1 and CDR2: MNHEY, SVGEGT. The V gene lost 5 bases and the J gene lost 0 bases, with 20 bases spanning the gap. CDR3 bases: TGTGCCAGCAGTCACCCCCCGGACAGCTGGCTTAGCAATCAGCCCCAGCATTTT. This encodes CASSHPPDSWLSNQPQHF.

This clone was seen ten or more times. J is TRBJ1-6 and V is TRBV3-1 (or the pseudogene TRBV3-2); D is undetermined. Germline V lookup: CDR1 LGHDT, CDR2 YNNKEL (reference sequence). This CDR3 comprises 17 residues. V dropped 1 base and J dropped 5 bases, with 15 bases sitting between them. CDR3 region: CASSQVGSVGNNSPLHF. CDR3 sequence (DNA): TGTGCCAGCAGCCAAGTCGGGAGCGTAGGAAATAATTCACCCCTCCACTTT.

The CDR3 sequence: CASSAILSSGSYEQYF. Written as DNA, the CDR3 is TGTGCCAGCAGCGCGATCCTCTCTAGCGGGAGTTACGAGCAGTACTTC. The chain recombines TRBV7-9 with TRBJ2-7, with 10 bases identical to TRBD2. Germline V lookup: CDR1 SEHNR, CDR2 FQNEAQ (reference sequence). CDR3 length: 16 amino acids. V shed 5 bases, J shed 4 bases, and the junction held 11 bases outside the gene matches.

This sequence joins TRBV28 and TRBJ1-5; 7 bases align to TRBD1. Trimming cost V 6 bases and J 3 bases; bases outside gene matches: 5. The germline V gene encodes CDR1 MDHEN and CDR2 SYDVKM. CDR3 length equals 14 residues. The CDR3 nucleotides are TGTGCCAGCAGGCACGACAGGGTCAATCAGCCCCAGCATTTT. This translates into CASRHDRVNQPQHF.

CDR3 amino acids: CASSSGTSGSGRFF. CDR3 nucleotide sequence: TGCGCCAGCAGCTCTGGGACTAGCGGTTCTGGTAGGTTCTTC. The chain links TRBV4-1 to TRBJ2-1; 11 nucleotides agree with TRBD2. Germline CDR1 is MGHRA and CDR2 is YSYEKL. V was clipped by 5 bases and J by 15 bases; unmatched bases: 12. The CDR3 runs to 14 residues.